The rows below give T cell receptor beta chains drawn from one sample of a study of radiotherapy plus CTLA-4 blockade in lung cancer. Repertoires were generated with immunoSEQ multiplex PCR, while TCRdb's copy carries only in-frame clones and drops some. The sample lists 40,000 or so clones; roughly 85% were seen once. The input for sequencing was peripheral blood, taken from a patient treated with radiotherapy plus ipilimumab. These receptors came from a human donor with non-small cell lung cancer whose response to radiotherapy plus ipilimumab could not be evaluated. The CDR3 runs from the conserved cysteine through the conserved F or W. Each record gives: J gene, D gene, V gene, clone size, CDR3 protein, CDR3 DNA. A D gene is named only where the DNA matches it firmly. Some rows have no size entry. The others give once, few or many, or a class for an expanded clone.

>TRBJ1-2|NA|TRBV11-2|NA
CASSSPRDYGYTF
TGTGCCAGCAGCTCGCCCAGGGACTATGGCTACACCTTC
>TRBJ1-5|NA|TRBV5-4|NA
CASSLQGPDQPQHF
TGTGCCAGCAGCCTCCAGGGGCCGGATCAGCCCCAGCATTTT
>TRBJ1-1|NA|TRBV7-8|NA
CASSLKQGGDTEAFF
TGTGCCAGCAGCTTAAAACAGGGCGGCGATACTGAAGCTTTCTTT
>TRBJ2-3|TRBD2|TRBV10-2|NA
CASLGGDTQYF
TGCGCCAGCCTCGGGGGGGATACGCAGTATTTT
>TRBJ1-5|TRBD1|TRBV28|NA
CASSLLRQGNQPQHF
TGTGCCAGCAGTTTATTGCGACAGGGGAATCAGCCCCAGCATTTT
>TRBJ1-3|NA|TRBV7-8|NA
CASSLMTRRGNTIYF
TGTGCCAGCAGCTTAATGACAAGACGTGGAAACACCATATATTTT
>TRBJ2-7|NA|TRBV2|NA
CASSDRGVAEEQYF
TGTGCCAGCAGTGACAGGGGAGTGGCCGAAGAGCAGTACTTC
>TRBJ2-1|NA|TRBV4-1|NA
CASRTAPVSYNEQFF
TGCGCCAGCCGCACAGCCCCAGTCTCCTACAATGAGCAGTTCTTC
>TRBJ2-7|NA|TRBV5-4|once
CASSLSSGYYEQYF
TGTGCCAGCAGCTTGTCCAGTGGATACTACGAGCAGTACTTC
>TRBJ2-1|TRBD1|TRBV4-3|NA
CASSQDGTGVHNEQFF
TGCGCCAGCAGCCAAGATGGGACAGGGGTCCACAATGAGCAGTTCTTC
>TRBJ1-5|NA|TRBV7-9|NA
CASSPHADQPQHF
TGTGCCAGCAGCCCCCACGCGGATCAGCCCCAGCATTTT